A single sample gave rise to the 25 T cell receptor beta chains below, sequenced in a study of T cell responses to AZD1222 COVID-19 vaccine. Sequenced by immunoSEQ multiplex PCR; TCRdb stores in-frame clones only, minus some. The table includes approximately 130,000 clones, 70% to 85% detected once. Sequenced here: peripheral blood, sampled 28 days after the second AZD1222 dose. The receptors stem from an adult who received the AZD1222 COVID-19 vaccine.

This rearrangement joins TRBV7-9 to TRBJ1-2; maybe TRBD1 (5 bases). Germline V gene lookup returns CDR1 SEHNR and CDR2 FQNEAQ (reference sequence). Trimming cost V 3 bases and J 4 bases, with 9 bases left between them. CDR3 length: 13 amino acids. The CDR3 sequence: CASSLGESYGYTF. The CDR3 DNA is TGTGCCAGCAGCTTGGGGGAATCCTATGGCTACACCTTC.

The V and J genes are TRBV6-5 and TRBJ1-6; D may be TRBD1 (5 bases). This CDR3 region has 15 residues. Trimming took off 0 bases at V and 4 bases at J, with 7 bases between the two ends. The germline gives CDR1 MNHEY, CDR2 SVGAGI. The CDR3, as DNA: TGTGCCAGCAGTTACTCCGACAGATATAATTCACCCCTCCACTTT. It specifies CASSYSDRYNSPLHF.

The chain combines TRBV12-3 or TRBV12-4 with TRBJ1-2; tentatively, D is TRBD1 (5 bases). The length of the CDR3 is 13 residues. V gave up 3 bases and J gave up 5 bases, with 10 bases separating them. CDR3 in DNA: TGTGCCAGCAGTTTTCGACAGTTATATGGCTACACCTTC. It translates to CASSFRQLYGYTF.

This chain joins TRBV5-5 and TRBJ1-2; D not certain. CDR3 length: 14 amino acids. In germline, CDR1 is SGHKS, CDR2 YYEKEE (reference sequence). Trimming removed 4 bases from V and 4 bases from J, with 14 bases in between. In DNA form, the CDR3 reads TGTGCCAGCAGCACGAAAGGGAGTTCCTATGGCTACACCTTC. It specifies CASSTKGSSYGYTF.

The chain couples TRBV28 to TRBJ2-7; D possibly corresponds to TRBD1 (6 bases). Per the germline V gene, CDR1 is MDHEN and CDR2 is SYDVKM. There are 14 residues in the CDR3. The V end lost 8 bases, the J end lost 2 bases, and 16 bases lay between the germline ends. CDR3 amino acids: CASREGDIPYEQYF. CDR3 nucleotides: TGTGCCAGCCGTGAAGGGGACATACCCTACGAGCAGTACTTC. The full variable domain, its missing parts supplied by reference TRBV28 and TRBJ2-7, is DVKVTQSSRYLVKRTGEKVFLECVQDMDHENMFWYRQDPGLGLRLIYFSYDVKMKEKGDIPEGYSVSREKKERFSLILESASTNQTSMYLCASREGDIPYEQYFGPGTRLTVT.

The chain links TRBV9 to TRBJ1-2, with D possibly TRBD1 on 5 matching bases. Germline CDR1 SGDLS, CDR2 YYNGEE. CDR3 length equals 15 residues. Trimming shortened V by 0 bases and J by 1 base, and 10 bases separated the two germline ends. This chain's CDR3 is CASSVDGTGNYGYTF. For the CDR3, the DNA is TGTGCCAGCAGCGTAGACGGGACGGGTAACTATGGCTACACCTTC.

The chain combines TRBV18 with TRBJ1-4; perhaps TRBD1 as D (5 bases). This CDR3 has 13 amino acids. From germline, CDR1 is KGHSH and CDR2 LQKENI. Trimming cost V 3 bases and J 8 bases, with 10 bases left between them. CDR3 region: CASSPQGAEKLFF. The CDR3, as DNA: TGTGCCAGCTCACCCCAAGGGGCGGAAAAACTGTTTTTT. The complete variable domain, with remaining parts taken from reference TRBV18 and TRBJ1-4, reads NAGVMQNPRHLVRRRGQEARLRCSPMKGHSHVYWYRQLPEEGLKFMVYLQKENIIDESGMPKERFSAEFPKEGPSILRIQQVVRGDSAAYFCASSPQGAEKLFFGSGTQLSVL.

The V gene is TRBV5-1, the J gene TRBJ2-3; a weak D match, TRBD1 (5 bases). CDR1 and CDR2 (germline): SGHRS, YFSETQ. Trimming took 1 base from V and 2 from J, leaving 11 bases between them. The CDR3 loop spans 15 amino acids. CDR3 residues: CASSLPQTDTDTQYF. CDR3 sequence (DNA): TGCGCCAGCAGCTTGCCCCAGACAGACACAGATACGCAGTATTTT.

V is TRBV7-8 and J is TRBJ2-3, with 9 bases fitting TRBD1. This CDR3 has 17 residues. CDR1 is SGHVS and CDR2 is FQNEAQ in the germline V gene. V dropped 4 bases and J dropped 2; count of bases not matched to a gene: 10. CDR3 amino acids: CASSSSWTGEITDTQYF. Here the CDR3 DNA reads TGTGCCAGCAGCTCATCTTGGACAGGGGAGATCACAGATACGCAGTATTTT.

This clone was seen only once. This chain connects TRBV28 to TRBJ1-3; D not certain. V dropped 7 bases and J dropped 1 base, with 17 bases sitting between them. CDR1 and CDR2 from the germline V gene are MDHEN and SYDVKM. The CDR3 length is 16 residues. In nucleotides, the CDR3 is TGTGCCAGCACGCACGGCTTGAGGCTGTCTGGAAACACCATATATTTT. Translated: CASTHGLRLSGNTIYF.

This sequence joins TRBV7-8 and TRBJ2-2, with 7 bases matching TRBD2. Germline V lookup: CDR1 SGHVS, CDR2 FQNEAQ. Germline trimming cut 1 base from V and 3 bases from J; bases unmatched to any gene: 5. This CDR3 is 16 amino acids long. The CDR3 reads CASSLGPAGYTGELFF. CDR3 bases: TGTGCCAGCAGCTTAGGGCCAGCGGGGTACACCGGGGAGCTGTTTTTT.

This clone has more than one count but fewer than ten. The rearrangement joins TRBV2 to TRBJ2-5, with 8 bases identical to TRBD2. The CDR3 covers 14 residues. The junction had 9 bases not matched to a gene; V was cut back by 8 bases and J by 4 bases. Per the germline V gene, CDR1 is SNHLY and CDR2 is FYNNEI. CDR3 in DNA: TGTGCCAGCTCGAATAGCGGGGCCGCAGAGACCCAGTACTTC. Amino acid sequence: CASSNSGAAETQYF. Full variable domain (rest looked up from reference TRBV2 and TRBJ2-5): EPEVTQTPSHQVTQMGQEVILRCVPISNHLYFYWYRQILGQKVEFLVSFYNNEISEKSEIFDDQFSVERPDGSNFTLKIRSTKLEDSAMYFCASSNSGAAETQYFGPGTRLLVL.

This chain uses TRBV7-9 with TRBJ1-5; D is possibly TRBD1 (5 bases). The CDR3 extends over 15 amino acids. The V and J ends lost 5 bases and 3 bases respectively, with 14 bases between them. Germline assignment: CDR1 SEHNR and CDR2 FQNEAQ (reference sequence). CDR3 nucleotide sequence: TGTGCCAGCAGCCAGGGCGGGGGTGACAATCAGCCCCAGCATTTT. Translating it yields CASSQGGGDNQPQHF.

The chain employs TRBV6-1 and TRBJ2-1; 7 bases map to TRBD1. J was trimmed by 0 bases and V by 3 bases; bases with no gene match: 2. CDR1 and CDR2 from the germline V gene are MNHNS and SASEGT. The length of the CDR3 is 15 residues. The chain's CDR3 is CASSDRGSSYNEQFF. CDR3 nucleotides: TGTGCCAGCAGTGACAGGGGGAGCTCCTACAATGAGCAGTTCTTC.

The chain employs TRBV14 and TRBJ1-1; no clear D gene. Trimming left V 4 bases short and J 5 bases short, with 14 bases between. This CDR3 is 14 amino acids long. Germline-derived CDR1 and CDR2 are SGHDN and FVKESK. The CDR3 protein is CASSLLISGTEAFF. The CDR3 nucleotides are TGTGCCAGCAGCCTCCTAATTTCAGGTACTGAAGCTTTCTTT.

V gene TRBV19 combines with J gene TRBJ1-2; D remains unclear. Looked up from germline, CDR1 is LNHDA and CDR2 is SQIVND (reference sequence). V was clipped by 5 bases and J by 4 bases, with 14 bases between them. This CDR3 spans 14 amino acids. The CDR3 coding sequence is TGTGCCAGTAGTCGGCAAGCTCCAGGCTATGGCTACACCTTC. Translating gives CASSRQAPGYGYTF.

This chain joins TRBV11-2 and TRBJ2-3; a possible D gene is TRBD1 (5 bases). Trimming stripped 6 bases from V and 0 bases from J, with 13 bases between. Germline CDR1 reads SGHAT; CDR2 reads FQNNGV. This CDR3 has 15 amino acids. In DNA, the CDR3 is TGTGCCAGCAGAAGAAGACAGTCTAGCACAGATACGCAGTATTTT. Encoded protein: CASRRRQSSTDTQYF.

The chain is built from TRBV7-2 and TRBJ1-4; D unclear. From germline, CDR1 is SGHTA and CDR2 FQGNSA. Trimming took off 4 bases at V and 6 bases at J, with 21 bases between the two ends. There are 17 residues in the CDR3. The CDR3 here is CASSSPPTALNDEKLFF. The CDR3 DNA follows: TGTGCCAGCAGCTCTCCGCCGACGGCCCTAAATGATGAAAAACTGTTTTTT.

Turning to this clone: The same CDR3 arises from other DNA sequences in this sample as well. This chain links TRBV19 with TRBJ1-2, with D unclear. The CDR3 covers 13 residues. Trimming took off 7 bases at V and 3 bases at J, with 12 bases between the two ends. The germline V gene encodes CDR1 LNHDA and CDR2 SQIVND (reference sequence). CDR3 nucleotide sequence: TGTGCCAGTAATCCGAACGGGTACTATGGCTACACCTTC. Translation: CASNPNGYYGYTF.

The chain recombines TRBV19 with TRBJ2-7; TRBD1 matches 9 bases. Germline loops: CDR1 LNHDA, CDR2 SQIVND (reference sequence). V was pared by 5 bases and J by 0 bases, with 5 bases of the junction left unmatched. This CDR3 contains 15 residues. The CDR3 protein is CASSPGTGNSYEQYF. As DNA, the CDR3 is TGTGCCAGTAGTCCCGGGACAGGGAACTCCTACGAGCAGTACTTC.

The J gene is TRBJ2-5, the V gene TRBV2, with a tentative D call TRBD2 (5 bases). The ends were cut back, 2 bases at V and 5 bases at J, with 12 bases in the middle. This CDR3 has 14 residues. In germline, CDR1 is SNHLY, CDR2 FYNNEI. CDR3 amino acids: CASSESRGLETQYF. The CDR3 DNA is TGTGCCAGCAGTGAATCCCGCGGGCTGGAGACCCAGTACTTC.

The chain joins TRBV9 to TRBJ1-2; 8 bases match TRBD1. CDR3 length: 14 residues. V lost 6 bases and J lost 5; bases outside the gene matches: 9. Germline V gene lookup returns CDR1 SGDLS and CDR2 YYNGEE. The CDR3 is CASTLRTGTYGYTF. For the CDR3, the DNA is TGTGCCAGCACCCTACGGACAGGGACGTATGGCTACACCTTC.

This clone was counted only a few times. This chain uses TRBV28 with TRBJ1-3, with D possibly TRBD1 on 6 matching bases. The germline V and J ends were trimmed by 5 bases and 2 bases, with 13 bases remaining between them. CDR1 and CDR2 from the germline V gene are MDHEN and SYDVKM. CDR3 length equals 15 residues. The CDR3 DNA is TGTGCCAGCAGTCGGTGGGGGACACCTGGAAACACCATATATTTT. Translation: CASSRWGTPGNTIYF.

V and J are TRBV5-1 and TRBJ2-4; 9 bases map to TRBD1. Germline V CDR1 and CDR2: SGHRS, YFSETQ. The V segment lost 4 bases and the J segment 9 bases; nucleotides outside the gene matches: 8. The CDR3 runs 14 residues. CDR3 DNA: TGCGCCAGCAGCGGACGACAGGGGGACGGCATTCAGTACTTC. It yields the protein CASSGRQGDGIQYF.

CDR3 bases: TGTGCCAGCAGTTTAACAACCGCCCTTTACGAGCAGTACTTC. This codes for CASSLTTALYEQYF. V gene TRBV28 combines with J gene TRBJ2-7; D not certain. V gave up 2 bases and J gave up 4 bases, with 12 bases separating them. Germline V gives CDR1 MDHEN, CDR2 SYDVKM. The CDR3 is made up of 14 amino acids.